This record covers a single T cell receptor (beta chain). What it recognizes is unknown. TCRdb's copy holds only in-frame clones and misses some; the assay was immunoSEQ multiplex PCR. The table shows about 53,000 clones, with 75% to 90% occurring only once. This record comes from a study of OX40 agonist ivuxolimab in advanced cancers. Study in general: Every patient in dose escalation had hepatocellular carcinoma, melanoma, renal cell or head and neck cancer.

The CDR3 covers 15 residues. CDR1 is LNHDA and CDR2 is SQIVND in the germline V gene (reference sequence). V trimming: 3 bases; J trimming: 6 bases; junction bases outside the gene matches: 7. Whole-study findings and limits: At 0.1 to 3.0 mg/kg and by week 6, CD4+ and CD8+ T cells in the blood had expanded clonally.

The J gene is TRBJ1-5, the V gene TRBV19, with 8 bases identical to TRBD1. This receptor was identified in an adult with an advanced solid tumor such as melanoma, head and neck, liver or kidney cancer. This specimen consisted of CD4+ or CD8+ T cells sorted from blood, obtained in a trial of the OX40 agonist ivuxolimab. The CDR3 DNA follows: TGTGCCAGTAGTATTTCCCCAGGGGGCGGTCAGCCCCAGCATTTT. Translation gives CASSISPGGGQPQHF.